This T cell receptor (beta chain) was recorded in a study of blood T cell repertoires in COVID-19. Study in general: Samples of COVID-19 (acute and convalescent) were obtained from the United States, Italy and Spain.

Using immunoSEQ multiplex PCR, the repertoire was profiled, and TCRdb retains in-frame clones only, with some absent. The sample holds about 190,000 clones; roughly nine tenths are singletons and the top ten take 1.1%. This CDR3 is 15 amino acids long. V dropped 2 bases and J dropped 4 bases, with 15 bases sitting between them. Germline V gives CDR1 GTSNPN, CDR2 SVGIG (reference sequence). This TCR was recovered from a man aged 25-45 years with acute or convalescent COVID-19. The sequenced sample consisted of peripheral blood. The rearrangement links TRBV30 to TRBJ1-5; D is perhaps TRBD1 (5 bases). CDR3 sequence (DNA): TGTGCCTGGAGTCGGGGGGGATTGAGAAATCAGCCCCAGCATTTT. Its translation is CAWSRGGLRNQPQHF.